These 3 T cell receptor beta chains were all obtained from the same sample, sequenced in a study of cytomegalovirus exposure and HLA in healthy donors. PCR employed 60 Vbeta and 13 Jbeta primers. This table comes from immunoSEQ multiplex PCR, and its TCRdb copy is limited to in-frame clones, with some not included. The profile shows 150,000 or so clones, 73% of them singletons. The sequencing input was PBMCs. The origin of the receptors is a woman under 30 in good health and CMV-seronegative.

The chain carries TRBV28 and TRBJ1-2, with D maybe TRBD1 (6 bases). This CDR3 comprises 12 residues. Between the trimmed V and J ends, which lost 9 bases and 3 bases, there was a span of 11 bases. Germline V lookup: CDR1 MDHEN, CDR2 SYDVKM. This CDR3 is CASSGTHYGYTF. CDR3 DNA: TGTGCCAGTTCCGGGACACACTATGGCTACACCTTC.

This clone was detected a few times. The gene calls are TRBV19 and TRBJ1-1, with 7 bases lining up with TRBD1. The CDR3 runs 14 residues. Looked up from germline, CDR1 is LNHDA and CDR2 is SQIVND (reference sequence). The ends lost 6 bases at V and 0 bases at J; junction bases unmatched: 4. CDR3 protein: CASRRDSLNTEAFF. CDR3 sequence (DNA): TGTGCCAGTAGGAGGGACAGCCTGAACACTGAAGCTTTCTTT. The entire variable domain, with the rest obtained from reference TRBV19 and TRBJ1-1, is as follows: DGGITQSPKYLFRKEGQNVTLSCEQNLNHDAMYWYRQDPGQGLRLIYYSQIVNDFQKGDIAEGYSVSREKKESFPLTVTSAQKNPTAFYLCASRRDSLNTEAFFGQGTRLTVV.

In this sample, this clone turned up once. This chain joins TRBV18 and TRBJ2-7; 7 bases line up with TRBD1. Germline-derived CDR1 and CDR2 are KGHSH and LQKENI. V lost 3 bases and J lost 0; bases outside the gene matches: 8. This CDR3 is 16 amino acids long. Here the CDR3 reads CASSPRDSPGSYEQYV. The DNA of the CDR3 is TGTGCCAGCTCACCCCGGGACAGCCCAGGCTCCTACGAGCAGTACGTC.